The clone carrying this T cell receptor (beta chain) was found once. Sequencing of TCR beta was performed on blood CD8+ and CD4+ T cells. The recently defined diagnostic criteria for definite or probable disease were met by the Susac syndrome patients. These data originate in a study of CD8 T cells in Susac syndrome. For the study at large: Blood was drawn from Susac syndrome patients while they were therapy-naive, on corticosteroids, or on intravenous immunoglobulin alone.

V shed 0 bases and J 0 bases; nucleotides not matched to a gene: 4. Per germline, CDR1 MNHEY and CDR2 SMNVEV (reference sequence). This CDR3 comprises 16 residues. It was with random hexamers that roughly 0.45 to 1 ug RNA was reverse transcribed. It was immunoSEQ multiplex PCR that amplified TCR beta CDR3 across 54 Vbeta and 13 Jbeta. MiXCR, applied by TCRdb to the immunoSEQ multiplex PCR reads, yields one record per CDR3 protein. The sample carries tens of thousands of distinct CDR3 sequences, roughly 95% recorded once. The specimen sequenced was CD8+ T cells from PBMCs. This TCR derives from a human donor with Susac syndrome. The rearrangement uses TRBV27 and TRBJ1-1; 7 nucleotides align to TRBD1. In DNA form, the CDR3 reads TGTGCCAGCAGTTTATCAGCAGGGGGGCTGAACACTGAAGCTTTCTTT. Its translation is CASSLSAGGLNTEAFF.